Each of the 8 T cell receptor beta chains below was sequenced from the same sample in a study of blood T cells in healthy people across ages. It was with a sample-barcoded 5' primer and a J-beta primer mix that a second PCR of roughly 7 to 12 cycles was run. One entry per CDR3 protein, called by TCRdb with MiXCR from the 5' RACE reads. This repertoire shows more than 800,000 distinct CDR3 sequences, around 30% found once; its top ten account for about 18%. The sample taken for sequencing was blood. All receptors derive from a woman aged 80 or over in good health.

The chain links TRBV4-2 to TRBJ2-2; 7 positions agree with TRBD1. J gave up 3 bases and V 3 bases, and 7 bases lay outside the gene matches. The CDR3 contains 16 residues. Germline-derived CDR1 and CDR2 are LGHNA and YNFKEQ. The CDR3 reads CASSHLEGAYTGELFF. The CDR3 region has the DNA TGTGCCAGCAGCCACCTTGAGGGGGCTTACACCGGGGAGCTGTTTTTT.

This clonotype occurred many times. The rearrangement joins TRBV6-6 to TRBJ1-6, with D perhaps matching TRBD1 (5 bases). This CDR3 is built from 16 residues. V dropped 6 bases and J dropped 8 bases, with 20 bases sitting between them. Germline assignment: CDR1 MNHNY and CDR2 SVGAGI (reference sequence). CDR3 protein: CASSDLTGRQHSPLHF. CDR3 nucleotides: TGTGCCAGCAGCGATCTAACAGGTCGACAACATTCACCCCTCCACTTT.

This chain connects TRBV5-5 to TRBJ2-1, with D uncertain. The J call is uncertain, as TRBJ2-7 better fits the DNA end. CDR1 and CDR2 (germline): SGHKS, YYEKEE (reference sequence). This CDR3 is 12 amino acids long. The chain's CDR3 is CASRKQGTEQYF. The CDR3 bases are TGTGCCAGCAGGAAACAAGGTACAGAGCAGTACTTC.

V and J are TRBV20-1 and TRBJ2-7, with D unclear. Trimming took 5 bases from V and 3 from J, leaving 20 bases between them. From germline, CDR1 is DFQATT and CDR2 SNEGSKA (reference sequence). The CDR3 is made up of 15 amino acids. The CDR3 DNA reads TGCAGTGCTGGCCCCGGTGCCTCTGGCAGCTACGAGCAGTACTTC. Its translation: CSAGPGASGSYEQYF.

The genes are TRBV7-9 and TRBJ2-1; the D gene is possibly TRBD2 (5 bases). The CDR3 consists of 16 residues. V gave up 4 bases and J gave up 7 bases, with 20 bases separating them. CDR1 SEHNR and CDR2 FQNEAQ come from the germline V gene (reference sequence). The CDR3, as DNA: TGTGCCAGCAGCTCTCTATCCCAAACCCGGGGAAATGAGCAGTTCTTC. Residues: CASSSLSQTRGNEQFF.

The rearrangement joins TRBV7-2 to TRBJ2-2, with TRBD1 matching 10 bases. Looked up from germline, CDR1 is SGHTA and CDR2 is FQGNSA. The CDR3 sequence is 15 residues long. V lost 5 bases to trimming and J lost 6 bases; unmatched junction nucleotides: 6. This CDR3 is CASSPGQGGPGELFF. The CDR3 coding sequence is TGTGCCAGCAGCCCCGGACAGGGGGGACCCGGGGAGCTGTTTTTT. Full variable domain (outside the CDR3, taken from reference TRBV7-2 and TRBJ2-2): GAGVSQSPSNKVTEKGKDVELRCDPISGHTALYWYRQSLGQGLEFLIYFQGNSAPDKSGLPSDRFSAERTGGSVSTLTIQRTQQEDSAVYLCASSPGQGGPGELFFGEGSRLTVL.

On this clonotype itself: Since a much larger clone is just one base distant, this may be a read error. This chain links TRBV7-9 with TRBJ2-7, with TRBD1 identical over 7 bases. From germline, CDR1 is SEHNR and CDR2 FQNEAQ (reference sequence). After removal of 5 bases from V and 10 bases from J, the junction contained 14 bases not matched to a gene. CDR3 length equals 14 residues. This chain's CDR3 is CASSAAGTEEIQYF. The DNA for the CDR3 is TGTGCCAGCAGCGCCGCCGGGACAGAAGAGATCCAGTACTTC.

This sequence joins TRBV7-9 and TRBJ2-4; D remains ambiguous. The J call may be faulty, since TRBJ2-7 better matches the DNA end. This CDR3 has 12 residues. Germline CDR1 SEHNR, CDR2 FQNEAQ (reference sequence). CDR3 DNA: TGTGCCAGCACTGGGCAGTCTTTCGAGCAGTACTTC. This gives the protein CASTGQSFEQYF.